The 19 T cell receptor beta chains presented below share a single source sample, sequenced in a study of beta chain features in type 1 diabetes. Reverse transcription of all isolated RNA meant that expressed TCRB transcripts were sequenced. The data were produced by immunoSEQ multiplex PCR, yet TCRdb's version contains in-frame clones alone and is incomplete. The table includes about 160,000 clones, less than 9.5% detected once. Sequenced material: central memory CD4+ T cells from blood. The receptors shown here come from a woman under 30 in good health.

This clone has a handful of counts. The chain combines TRBV29-1 with TRBJ1-2; D may be TRBD1 (6 bases). The V and J ends lost 7 bases and 2 bases respectively, with 11 bases between them. The length of the CDR3 is 12 residues. CDR1 and CDR2 from the germline V gene are SQVTM and ANQGSEA. The CDR3 reads CSARDNNYGYTF. The CDR3 DNA reads as TGCAGCGCACGGGACAACAACTATGGCTACACCTTC.

This clone was counted a few times. The chain uses TRBV5-4 and TRBJ2-2, with 8 bases fitting TRBD2. The CDR3 extends over 15 amino acids. Looked up from germline, CDR1 is SGHNT and CDR2 is YYREEE (reference sequence). J was trimmed by 5 bases and V by 4 bases; bases with no gene match: 7. The CDR3: CASSQPGLGTGELFF. The CDR3 DNA is TGTGCCAGCAGCCAACCGGGACTAGGGACCGGGGAGCTGTTTTTT.

This clone was found a few times. This sequence joins TRBV27 and TRBJ1-1; 7 bases line up with TRBD1. Germline CDR1 reads MNHEY; CDR2 reads SMNVEV (reference sequence). This CDR3 spans 14 amino acids. With V trimmed by 7 bases and J by 3 bases, 8 bases remained unmatched. CDR3 in DNA: TGTGCCAGCAATTTTTTGCAGGGGGACACTGAAGCTTTCTTT. Amino acids: CASNFLQGDTEAFF.

J is TRBJ2-5 and V is TRBV19, with D possibly being TRBD2 (5 bases). Germline V CDR1 and CDR2: LNHDA, SQIVND (reference sequence). There are 13 residues in the CDR3. V lost 6 bases to trimming and J lost 2 bases, with 10 bases between them. CDR3 sequence (DNA): TGTGCCAGTAGCCCTAGCAGGCAAGAGACCCAGTACTTC. As protein: CASSPSRQETQYF.

This clone was recorded a few times. The CDR3 DNA reads TGTGCCAGCAGACAAGGACTAGCACGAAGGGGACAGAATGAGCAGTTCTTC. It codes for CASRQGLARRGQNEQFF. The chain combines TRBV5-4 with TRBJ2-1, with TRBD2 as a possible D gene (8 bases). Germline loops: CDR1 SGHNT, CDR2 YYREEE (reference sequence). Trimming took off 5 bases at V and 7 bases at J, with 25 bases between the two ends. The CDR3 runs to 17 residues.

J is TRBJ2-5 and V is TRBV30; 9 bases fit TRBD2. V dropped 2 bases and J dropped 1; count of bases not matched to a gene: 5. This CDR3 contains 15 residues. Germline V gene data show CDR1 as GTSNPN and CDR2 as SVGIG (reference sequence). CDR3 region: CAWSSKTSGQETQYF. The CDR3 DNA sequence: TGTGCCTGGAGTTCCAAGACTAGCGGCCAAGAGACCCAGTACTTC. The full variable domain, completed using reference TRBV30 and TRBJ2-5, is SQTIHQWPATLVQPVGSPLSLECTVEGTSNPNLYWYRQAAGRGLQLLFYSVGIGQISSEVPQNLSASRPQDRQFILSSKKLLLSDSGFYLCAWSSKTSGQETQYFGPGTRLLVL.

This clone was counted a few times. The chain links TRBV6-6 to TRBJ2-7; no definite D call. V was clipped by 2 bases and J by 4 bases, with 15 bases between them. CDR3 size: 15 residues. In germline, CDR1 is MNHNY, CDR2 SVGAGI (reference sequence). CDR3 in amino acids: CASSYQAGPFYEQYF. The CDR3 DNA sequence: TGTGCCAGCAGTTACCAGGCAGGTCCCTTTTACGAGCAGTACTTC.

CDR3 coding DNA: TGTGCCAGCAGTAGAGCGACAGCTACCTCCTACGAGCAGTACTTC. Amino acids: CASSRATATSYEQYF. This chain joins TRBV6-1 and TRBJ2-7; D is possibly TRBD1 (5 bases). The CDR3 loop spans 15 amino acids. Germline V gene data show CDR1 as MNHNS and CDR2 as SASEGT. Trimming left V 5 bases short and J 0 bases short, with 14 bases between.

V and J are TRBV30 and TRBJ1-1, with unresolved D. The CDR3 has 11 residues. Per germline, CDR1 GTSNPN and CDR2 SVGIG (reference sequence). Trimming pared 2 bases from V and 4 bases from J, leaving 5 bases between. CDR3 DNA: TGTGCCTGGAGTAGCGTCACTGAAGCTTTCTTT. The encoded protein is CAWSSVTEAFF. The full variable domain, rest sourced from reference TRBV30 and TRBJ1-1, is SQTIHQWPATLVQPVGSPLSLECTVEGTSNPNLYWYRQAAGRGLQLLFYSVGIGQISSEVPQNLSASRPQDRQFILSSKKLLLSDSGFYLCAWSSVTEAFFGQGTRLTVV.

This chain connects TRBV10-3 to TRBJ2-7; possible D gene TRBD2, 5 bases. This CDR3 is 11 amino acids long. The V gene lost 8 bases and the J gene lost 2 bases, with 7 bases spanning the gap. The germline gives CDR1 ENHRY, CDR2 SYGVKD. DNA for the CDR3: TGTGCCATCGGAGGTGCCTACGAGCAGTACTTC. As protein: CAIGGAYEQYF.

The chain recombines TRBV10-2 with TRBJ1-1; D unresolved. Between the trimmed V and J ends, which lost 6 bases and 5 bases, there was a span of 10 bases. The CDR3 extends over 12 amino acids. The germline CDR1 and CDR2 sequences are WSHSY and SAAADI. The CDR3 spells CASRLSGTEAFF. CDR3 coding DNA: TGCGCCAGCAGGCTATCCGGGACTGAAGCTTTCTTT.

In this sample, this clone turned up a few times. The chain uses TRBV10-3 and TRBJ1-2; D may be TRBD1 (5 bases). From germline, CDR1 is ENHRY and CDR2 SYGVKD. V lost 4 bases and J 3 bases, leaving 12 bases between the germline ends. This CDR3 comprises 14 residues. CDR3 in amino acids: CAISGQTGDYGYTF. Written as DNA, the CDR3 is TGTGCCATCAGTGGGCAGACGGGGGACTATGGCTACACCTTC.

This clone was seen a handful of times. The chain links TRBV10-2 to TRBJ2-1, with 11 positions matching TRBD2. Germline V gene lookup returns CDR1 WSHSY and CDR2 SAAADI. The junction had 9 bases not matched to a gene; V was cut back by 4 bases and J by 7 bases. The CDR3 is 16 residues long. CDR3 sequence: CASSVQTSGIVNEQFF. CDR3 bases: TGCGCCAGCAGTGTCCAGACTAGCGGGATTGTAAATGAGCAGTTCTTC.

This clone has more than one count but fewer than ten. This rearrangement joins TRBV29-1 to TRBJ1-2; D ambiguous. Trimming shortened V by 2 bases and J by 6 bases, and 4 bases separated the two germline ends. The germline V gene has CDR1 SQVTM and CDR2 ANQGSEA. This CDR3 is built from 10 residues. The CDR3 nucleotides are TGCAGCGTTGAACGGGATGGCTACACCTTC. Residues: CSVERDGYTF.

The V and J genes are TRBV7-9 and TRBJ1-6; TRBD1 matches at 7 bases. Germline loops: CDR1 SEHNR, CDR2 FQNEAQ (reference sequence). V was clipped by 8 bases and J by 10 bases; unmatched bases: 5. CDR3 length: 12 residues. CDR3 protein: CASGYRGSPLHF. The CDR3 DNA follows: TGTGCCAGCGGATACAGGGGCTCACCCCTCCACTTT.

This clone appeared a few times. This same CDR3 is encoded by further DNA sequences in the sample. The chain recombines TRBV9 with TRBJ2-1; D is uncertain. The CDR3 sequence is 12 residues long. Germline V gene sequence: CDR1 SGDLS, CDR2 YYNGEE. V gave up 4 bases and J gave up 4 bases, with 6 bases separating them. The CDR3 DNA reads TGTGCCAGCAGCTCCGGTTACAATGAGCAGTTCTTC. The encoded protein is CASSSGYNEQFF. The whole variable domain, remainder taken from reference TRBV9 and TRBJ2-1, is DSGVTQTPKHLITATGQRVTLRCSPRSGDLSVYWYQQSLDQGLQFLIQYYNGEERAKGNILERFSAQQFPDLHSELNLSSLELGDSALYFCASSSGYNEQFFGPGTRLTVL.

The chain has TRBV5-4 and TRBJ2-5; TRBD2 aligns across 12 bases. Germline V gene sequence: CDR1 SGHNT, CDR2 YYREEE (reference sequence). The CDR3 length is 18 residues. Unmatched junction bases numbered 16, after V lost 4 bases and J lost 6 bases. The CDR3 reads CASSHNVFGLAGTQTQYF. CDR3 in DNA: TGTGCCAGCAGCCACAACGTTTTCGGACTAGCGGGAACCCAGACCCAGTACTTC.

Regarding this clone: A junction boundary mismatches the germline segment, possibly from a read error. V and J are TRBV2 and TRBJ1-1, with TRBD1 matching 9 bases. The V gene's germline CDR1 is SNHLY and CDR2 FYNNEI. CDR3 length: 11 residues. The CDR3 sequence: CASSGTGPGRF. For the CDR3, the DNA is TGTGCCAGCAGCGGGACAGGGCCGGGTCGATTT. The variable domain in full, with the rest retrieved from reference TRBV2 and TRBJ1-1, is EPEVTQTPSHQVTQMGQEVILRCVPISNHLYFYWYRQILGQKVEFLVSFYNNEISEKSEIFDDQFSVERPDGSNFTLKIRSTKLEDSAMYFCASSGTGPGRFGQGTRLTVV.

This clone was observed a handful of times. This chain joins TRBV10-3 and TRBJ1-5; D unresolved. Germline loops: CDR1 ENHRY, CDR2 SYGVKD. Trimming left V 0 bases short and J 7 bases short, with 10 bases between. This CDR3 has 14 amino acids. The CDR3 region has the DNA TGTGCCATCAGTGAGTCGGGAGGGCAGCAGCCCCAGCATTTT. It specifies CAISESGGQQPQHF.